The present entry profiles one T cell receptor beta chain with its context. The data were taken from a study of blood T cell repertoires in COVID-19. As processed by the authors: Amplified reference gene primers provided the basis for estimating nucleated cell counts. Data came from immunoSEQ multiplex PCR; TCRdb stores just in-frame clones and leaves some out. The V and J calls and clone size are taken from that table; D and trimming were inferred from the DNA. The data show some 260,000 clones, 70% to 90% seen once. Sequencing was performed on peripheral blood. This TCR was recovered from a woman aged 35 to 49 who had recovered from COVID-19.

The CDR3 spells CASLAGVYEQYF. The CDR3 DNA reads TGTGCCAGTCTAGCGGGAGTCTACGAGCAGTACTTC. The V call is TRBV3-1 (or the pseudogene TRBV3-2), the J call TRBJ2-7; the match to TRBD2 covers 10 bases. Germline lookup yields CDR1 LGHDT and CDR2 YNNKEL (reference sequence). The V gene end was trimmed by 9 bases and the J gene end by 3 bases; junction bases not matched to a gene: 2. This CDR3 is 12 amino acids long.